One and the same sample provided the 27 T cell receptor beta chains below, sequenced in a study of Ad26.COV2.S vaccination and SARS-CoV-2 variants. Treatment of the sample: some 20 received Ad26.COV2.S at low or high dose, single or two shots; 5 received placebo; per-sample allocation not given. Samples came from day 63 after the first vaccine or placebo injection. The protocol was immunoSEQ multiplex PCR, while the TCRdb copy is restricted to in-frame clones and leaves out a portion. The sample consists of about 450,000 clones, 89% of them appearing once. The sample was peripheral blood, taken in a trial of Ad26.COV2.S vaccine versus placebo. The origin of the receptors is a person aged 18-65 years who received the Ad26.COV2.S COVID-19 vaccine or a placebo.

The V and J genes are TRBV3-1 (or the pseudogene TRBV3-2) and TRBJ1-3; TRBD1 agrees at 7 bases. Germline-derived CDR1 and CDR2 are LGHDT and YNNKEL (reference sequence). J was trimmed by 2 bases and V by 3 bases; bases with no gene match: 7. The CDR3 loop spans 16 amino acids. The CDR3 protein is CASSQTGIVTGNTIYF. The CDR3 DNA is TGTGCCAGCAGCCAGACAGGGATTGTGACTGGAAACACCATATATTTT.

The V call is TRBV2, the J call TRBJ2-1, with D tentatively TRBD1 (5 bases). Germline V gene lookup returns CDR1 SNHLY and CDR2 FYNNEI. The CDR3 runs 13 residues. Trimming took off 6 bases at V and 6 bases at J, with 12 bases between the two ends. CDR3 sequence reads: CASRIIGANEQFF. CDR3 sequence (DNA): TGTGCCAGCAGGATAATAGGGGCCAATGAGCAGTTCTTC.

The chain carries TRBV18 and TRBJ1-2; 7 bases align to TRBD1. V was pared by 3 bases and J by 2 bases, with 3 bases of the junction left unmatched. Germline CDR1 and CDR2: KGHSH and LQKENI. CDR3 length: 14 amino acids. CDR3 region: CASSPGDRNYGYTF. The CDR3 nucleotides read TGTGCCAGCTCACCCGGGGACAGAAACTATGGCTACACCTTC. The whole variable domain, remainder taken from reference TRBV18 and TRBJ1-2, is NAGVMQNPRHLVRRRGQEARLRCSPMKGHSHVYWYRQLPEEGLKFMVYLQKENIIDESGMPKERFSAEFPKEGPSILRIQQVVRGDSAAYFCASSPGDRNYGYTFGSGTRLTVV.

This clone occurred once. The rearrangement uses TRBV6-2 or TRBV6-3 and TRBJ1-6; D perhaps matches TRBD1 (6 bases). Trimming took off 2 bases at V and 7 bases at J, with 15 bases between the two ends. The length of the CDR3 is 16 residues. Germline lookup yields CDR1 MNHEY and CDR2 SVGEGT. In nucleotides, the CDR3 is TGTGCCAGCAGTTACCCTTCTGGACAGTCGAATTCACCCCTCCACTTT. This translates into CASSYPSGQSNSPLHF.

J is TRBJ2-7 and V is TRBV14, with TRBD2 identical over 7 bases. The CDR3 totals 13 residues. V dropped 9 bases and J dropped 4; count of bases not matched to a gene: 9. CDR1 is SGHDN and CDR2 is FVKESK in the germline V gene. CDR3 coding DNA: TGTGCCAGTGCGGGGCGGGGGAGATACGAGCAGTACGTC. This gives the protein CASAGRGRYEQYV.

The rearrangement joins TRBV28 to TRBJ2-5, with a possible D match to TRBD2 (5 bases). V gave up 2 bases and J gave up 0 bases, with 16 bases separating them. This CDR3 comprises 17 residues. The germline V gene encodes CDR1 MDHEN and CDR2 SYDVKM. CDR3 residues: CASSLKQPRANQETQYF. CDR3 sequence (DNA): TGTGCCAGCAGTTTAAAACAGCCGAGGGCAAACCAAGAGACCCAGTACTTC.

CDR3 sequence: CASSPGAEHNEQFF. CDR3 nucleotide sequence: TGTGCCAGCTCACCGGGGGCAGAACACAATGAGCAGTTCTTC. The chain has TRBV18 and TRBJ2-1; a possible D gene is TRBD1 (6 bases). V gave up 3 bases and J gave up 5 bases, with 11 bases separating them. Germline CDR1 is KGHSH and CDR2 is LQKENI. CDR3 length equals 14 residues.

This CDR3 is CASSPHEANQPQHF. In DNA form, the CDR3 reads TGTGCCAGCAGCCCCCACGAGGCCAATCAGCCCCAGCATTTT. The chain joins TRBV16 to TRBJ1-5; unclear D gene. This CDR3 is built from 14 residues. V was cut by 4 bases and J by 3 bases, with 10 bases left in between. CDR1 and CDR2 from the germline V gene are KGHSY and FQNENV.

The CDR3 spells CASSQEGPIFSGNTIYF. In DNA form, the CDR3 reads TGTGCCAGTAGTCAGGAGGGCCCTATCTTCTCTGGAAACACCATATATTTT. The chain carries TRBV19 and TRBJ1-3; D is unclear. Germline CDR1 is LNHDA and CDR2 is SQIVND (reference sequence). The CDR3 totals 17 residues. Trimming stripped 5 bases from V and 0 bases from J, with 17 bases between.

The chain couples TRBV6-4 to TRBJ2-1; a weak D match, TRBD2 (5 bases). The germline V gene has CDR1 MRHNA and CDR2 SNTAGT. The CDR3 contains 16 residues. Between the trimmed V and J ends, which lost 4 bases and 7 bases, there was a span of 20 bases. The CDR3 loop is CASSVHPSRPLNEQFF. The CDR3 DNA reads as TGTGCCAGCAGTGTCCACCCTAGCCGCCCCTTGAATGAGCAGTTCTTC.

CDR3 sequence: CASSLGLDRATETQYF. CDR3 coding DNA: TGTGCCAGCAGCTTAGGGCTTGACAGGGCTACGGAGACCCAGTACTTC. The chain joins TRBV7-3 to TRBJ2-5; 7 bases line up with TRBD1. J lost 5 bases, V lost 2 bases, and 11 bases had no gene match. Germline CDR1 reads SGHTA; CDR2 reads FQGTGA. This CDR3 contains 16 residues.

This clone was seen a single time. The CDR3 is CASSQEGQENTEAFF. The CDR3 DNA follows: TGCGCCAGCAGCCAAGAAGGGCAGGAGAACACTGAAGCTTTCTTT. The J gene is TRBJ1-1, the V gene TRBV4-1; D gene ambiguous. Between the trimmed V and J ends, which lost 0 bases and 1 base, there was a span of 9 bases. CDR1 MGHRA and CDR2 YSYEKL come from the germline V gene. The CDR3 spans 15 residues.

This rearrangement joins TRBV15 to TRBJ2-1; 11 nucleotides line up with TRBD2. V lost 8 bases, J lost 2 bases, and 5 bases stayed unmatched. In germline, CDR1 is LNHNV, CDR2 YYDKDF (reference sequence). This CDR3 contains 15 residues. CDR3 sequence: CATLSGGAPYNEQFF. In DNA, the CDR3 is TGTGCCACCCTTAGCGGGGGGGCTCCCTACAATGAGCAGTTCTTC.

In this sample, this clone turned up once. The chain carries TRBV6-2 or TRBV6-3 and TRBJ2-3; D is possibly TRBD1 or TRBD2 (5 bases each). This CDR3 is 14 amino acids long. Trimming left V 2 bases short and J 0 bases short, with 6 bases between. The V gene's germline CDR1 is MNHEY and CDR2 SVGEGT. The CDR3 region has the DNA TGTGCCAGCAGTTACGGGGGAAGCACAGATACGCAGTATTTT. Protein product: CASSYGGSTDTQYF.

This clone was recorded only once. This rearrangement joins TRBV28 to TRBJ1-5, with 10 bases fitting TRBD1. Germline trimming cut 5 bases from V and 5 bases from J; bases unmatched to any gene: 6. CDR1 and CDR2 from the germline V gene are MDHEN and SYDVKM. This CDR3 has 15 residues. The CDR3 nucleotides are TGTGCCAGCAGTAGGAGGGACAGGGGATATCAGCCCCAGCATTTT. Its translation is CASSRRDRGYQPQHF.

This chain uses TRBV10-3 with TRBJ2-7; the match to TRBD1 covers 8 bases. The CDR3 length is 16 residues. Per the germline V gene, CDR1 is ENHRY and CDR2 is SYGVKD. The ends lost 3 bases at V and 0 bases at J; junction bases unmatched: 7. CDR3 sequence reads: CAISDPGQGSSYEQYV. The CDR3 DNA reads TGTGCCATCAGTGATCCCGGACAGGGAAGCTCCTACGAGCAGTACGTC.

The rearrangement joins TRBV11-3 to TRBJ1-3; D gene uncertain. Germline CDR1 and CDR2: SGHNT and YENEEA. Trimming stripped 3 bases from V and 3 bases from J, with 6 bases between. The CDR3 is 13 residues long. The CDR3 protein is CASSFGVGNTIYF. The CDR3, as DNA: TGTGCCAGCAGCTTCGGGGTTGGAAACACCATATATTTT.

V gene TRBV11-2 combines with J gene TRBJ2-3; D gene unclear. Germline lookup yields CDR1 SGHAT and CDR2 FQNNGV. V was cut by 3 bases and J by 2 bases, with 9 bases left in between. The CDR3 runs 14 residues. This CDR3 reads CASSFWLTTDTQYF. Here the CDR3 DNA reads TGTGCCAGCAGCTTTTGGCTCACCACAGATACGCAGTATTTT.

V is TRBV18 and J is TRBJ1-2; D not resolved. CDR3 length: 15 amino acids. Per the germline V gene, CDR1 is KGHSH and CDR2 is LQKENI. The germline V and J ends were trimmed by 0 bases and 4 bases, with 12 bases remaining between them. In nucleotides, the CDR3 is TGTGCCAGCTCACCACCGTTGGAAGGGAGCTATGGCTACACCTTC. Protein product: CASSPPLEGSYGYTF.

The gene calls are TRBV2 and TRBJ1-1, with D perhaps matching TRBD1 (5 bases). CDR1 is SNHLY, CDR2 FYNNEI, per germline. V shed 3 bases and J shed 0 bases, with 11 bases lying between them. CDR3 length: 15 amino acids. CDR3 DNA sequence: TGTGCCAGCAGTGATAACCCGACAGTGAACACTGAAGCTTTCTTT. This encodes CASSDNPTVNTEAFF.

This clone was detected once. This chain links TRBV7-9 with TRBJ1-6; the D is unclear. The CDR3 is 14 residues long. CDR1 SEHNR and CDR2 FQNEAQ come from the germline V gene (reference sequence). Trimming took off 5 bases at V and 10 bases at J, with 15 bases between the two ends. The chain's CDR3 is CASSEHTEESPLHF. The CDR3 DNA reads TGTGCCAGCAGCGAGCACACAGAGGAGTCACCCCTCCACTTT.

The chain couples TRBV19 to TRBJ1-1; TRBD1 matches 7 bases. Germline loops: CDR1 LNHDA, CDR2 SQIVND (reference sequence). This CDR3 region has 17 residues. The junction had 15 bases not matched to a gene; V was cut back by 7 bases and J by 1 base. CDR3 nucleotides: TGTGCCAGTAACCCACGATCCGGGACAGCAAAGAACACTGAAGCTTTCTTT. It is translated as CASNPRSGTAKNTEAFF.

J is TRBJ2-3 and V is TRBV7-8; TRBD2 matches 7 bases. This CDR3 has 13 residues. Germline values: CDR1 SGHVS, CDR2 FQNEAQ. Trimming cost V 5 bases and J 14 bases; bases outside gene matches: 13. The CDR3 bases are TGTGCCAGCAGCCCTACTAGCGCCATACCCCCGTATTTT. Translated: CASSPTSAIPPYF. Full variable domain (missing parts from reference TRBV7-8 and TRBJ2-3): GAGVSQSPRYKVAKRGQDVALRCDPISGHVSLFWYQQALGQGPEFLTYFQNEAQLDKSGLPSDRFFAERPEGSVSTLKIQRTQQEDSAVYLCASSPTSAIPPYFGPGTRLTVL.

The chain employs TRBV4-2 and TRBJ2-5, with D maybe TRBD2 (6 bases). The CDR3 length is 15 residues. Trimming shortened V by 0 bases and J by 4 bases, and 12 bases separated the two germline ends. Germline V CDR1 and CDR2: LGHNA, YNFKEQ. The CDR3 DNA follows: TGTGCCAGCAGCCAAGATTTGGAGGGAGCAGAGACCCAGTACTTC. This encodes CASSQDLEGAETQYF.

In its sample, this clone was seen a few times. The chain links TRBV5-5 to TRBJ1-4, with 9 bases aligning to TRBD1. CDR1 and CDR2 from the germline V gene are SGHKS and YYEKEE (reference sequence). V lost 2 bases and J lost 7; bases outside the gene matches: 3. The CDR3 contains 14 residues. Here the CDR3 reads CASSLQGASEKLFF. The DNA for the CDR3 is TGTGCCAGCAGCTTACAGGGGGCGAGTGAAAAACTGTTTTTT. Using reference TRBV5-5 and TRBJ1-4 for the parts outside the CDR3, the full variable domain is DAGVTQSPTHLIKTRGQQVTLRCSPISGHKSVSWYQQVLGQGPQFIFQYYEKEERGRGNFPDRFSARQFPNYSSELNVNALLLGDSALYLCASSLQGASEKLFFGSGTQLSVL.

V usage is TRBV21-1 and J usage is TRBJ1-3. TRBV21-1 is a documented pseudogene. The CDR3 is made up of 13 amino acids. CDR3 amino acids: CASEWRDGNTIYF. CDR3 DNA sequence: TGTGCCAGCGAATGGAGGGACGGAAACACCATATATTTT.

The genes are TRBV9 and TRBJ1-2; perhaps TRBD1 as D (6 bases). The CDR3 runs to 17 residues. Per germline, CDR1 SGDLS and CDR2 YYNGEE. V lost 3 bases and J lost 0, with 18 bases in between. The CDR3 spells CASSGTSGQQTNYGYTF. CDR3 nucleotide sequence: TGTGCCAGCAGCGGGACGTCCGGACAGCAAACTAACTATGGCTACACCTTC.